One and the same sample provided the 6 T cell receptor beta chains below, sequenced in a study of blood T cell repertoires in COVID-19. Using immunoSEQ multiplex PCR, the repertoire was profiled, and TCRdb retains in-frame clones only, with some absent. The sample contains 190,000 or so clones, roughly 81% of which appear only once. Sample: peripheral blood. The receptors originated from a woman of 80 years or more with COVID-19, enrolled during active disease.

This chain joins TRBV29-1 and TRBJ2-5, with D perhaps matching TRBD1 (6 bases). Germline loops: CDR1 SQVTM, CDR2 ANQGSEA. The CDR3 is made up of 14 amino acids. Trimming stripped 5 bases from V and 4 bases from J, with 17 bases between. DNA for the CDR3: TGCAGCGTTAGCTGGCAGGGGATAGGAGAGACCCAGTACTTC. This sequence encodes CSVSWQGIGETQYF.

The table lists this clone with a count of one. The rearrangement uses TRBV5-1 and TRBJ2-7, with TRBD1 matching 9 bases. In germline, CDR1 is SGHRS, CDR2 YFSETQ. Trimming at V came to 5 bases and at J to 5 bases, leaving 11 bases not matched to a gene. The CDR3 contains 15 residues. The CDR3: CASRSAGQGINEQYF. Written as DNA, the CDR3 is TGCGCCAGCAGATCTGCGGGACAGGGTATAAACGAGCAGTACTTC.

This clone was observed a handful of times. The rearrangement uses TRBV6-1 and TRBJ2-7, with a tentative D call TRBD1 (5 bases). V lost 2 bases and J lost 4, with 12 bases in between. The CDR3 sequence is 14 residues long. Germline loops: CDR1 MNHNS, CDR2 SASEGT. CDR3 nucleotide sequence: TGTGCCAGCAGTGAAATGAAGGGGCTGTACGAGCAGTACTTC. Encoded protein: CASSEMKGLYEQYF.

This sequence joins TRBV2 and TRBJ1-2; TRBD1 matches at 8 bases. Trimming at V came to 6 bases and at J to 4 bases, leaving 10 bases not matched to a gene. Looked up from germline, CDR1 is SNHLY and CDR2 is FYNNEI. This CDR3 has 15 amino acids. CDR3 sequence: CASSPDRGSIYGYTF. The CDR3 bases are TGTGCCAGCAGCCCCGACAGGGGATCTATCTATGGCTACACCTTC.

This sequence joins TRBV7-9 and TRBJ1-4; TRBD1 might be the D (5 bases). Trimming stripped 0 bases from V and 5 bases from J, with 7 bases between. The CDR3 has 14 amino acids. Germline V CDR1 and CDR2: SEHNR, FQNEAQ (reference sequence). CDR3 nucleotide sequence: TGTGCCAGCAGCTTAGCAGCAGGGAATGAAAAACTGTTTTTT. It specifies CASSLAAGNEKLFF. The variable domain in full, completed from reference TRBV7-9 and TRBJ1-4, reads DTGVSQNPRHKITKRGQNVTFRCDPISEHNRLYWYRQTLGQGPEFLTYFQNEAQLEKSRLLSDRFSAERPKGSFSTLEIQRTEQGDSAMYLCASSLAAGNEKLFFGSGTQLSVL.

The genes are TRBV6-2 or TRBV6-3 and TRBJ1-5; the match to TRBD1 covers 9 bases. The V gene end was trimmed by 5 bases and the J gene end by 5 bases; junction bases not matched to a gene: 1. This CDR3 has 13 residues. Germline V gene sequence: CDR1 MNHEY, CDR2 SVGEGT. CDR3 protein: CASSRQGDQPQHF. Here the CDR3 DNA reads TGTGCCAGCAGTCGACAGGGGGATCAGCCCCAGCATTTT.